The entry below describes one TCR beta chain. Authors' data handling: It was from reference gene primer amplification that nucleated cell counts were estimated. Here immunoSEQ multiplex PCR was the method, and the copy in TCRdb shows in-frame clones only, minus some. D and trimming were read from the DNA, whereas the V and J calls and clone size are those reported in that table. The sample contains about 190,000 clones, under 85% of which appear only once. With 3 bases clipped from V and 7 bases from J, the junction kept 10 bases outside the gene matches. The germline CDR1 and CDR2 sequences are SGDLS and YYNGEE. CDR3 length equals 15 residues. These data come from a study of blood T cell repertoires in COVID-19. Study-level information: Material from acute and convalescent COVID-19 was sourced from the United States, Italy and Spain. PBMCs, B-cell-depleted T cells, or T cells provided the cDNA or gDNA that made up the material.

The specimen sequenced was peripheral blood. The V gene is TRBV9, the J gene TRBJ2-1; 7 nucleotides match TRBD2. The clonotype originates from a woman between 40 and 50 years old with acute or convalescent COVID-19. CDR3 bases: TGTGCCAGCAGCGCGAGCGGGGACCCTGGGAATGAGCAGTTCTTC. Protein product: CASSASGDPGNEQFF.